The next 24 T cell receptor beta chains were all read from a single sample in a study of CD8+ T cells in alopecia areata. Extracted RNA was reverse transcribed into cDNA, the sequencing template. Method: immunoSEQ multiplex PCR; TCRdb's copy keeps in-frame clones and lacks some. The sample lists some 130,000 clones, roughly three fifths occurring once. The material sequenced was CD4+ T cells sorted from blood, taken at week 0. The source of these receptors is a human donor with alopecia areata.

V and J are TRBV30 and TRBJ2-7; D is perhaps TRBD1 or TRBD2 (5 bases each). This CDR3 region has 11 residues. Between the trimmed V and J ends, which lost 0 bases and 6 bases, there was a span of 6 bases. Germline V gene lookup returns CDR1 GTSNPN and CDR2 SVGIG (reference sequence). The DNA of the CDR3 is TGTGCCTGGAGTGTGGGGGTCGAGCAGTACTTC. Its translation: CAWSVGVEQYF.

V and J are TRBV6-5 and TRBJ1-1; D is undetermined. The CDR3 length is 13 residues. Between the trimmed V and J ends, which lost 10 bases and 7 bases, there was a span of 19 bases. The V gene's germline CDR1 is MNHEY and CDR2 SVGAGI. This CDR3 is CATTPRGRIEAFF. In DNA, the CDR3 is TGTGCCACCACCCCCCGCGGGAGGATTGAAGCTTTCTTT.

V and J are TRBV7-9 and TRBJ1-1; possible D gene TRBD1, 5 bases. CDR3 length: 12 amino acids. Between the trimmed V and J ends, which lost 3 bases and 7 bases, there was a span of 9 bases. Per the germline V gene, CDR1 is SEHNR and CDR2 is FQNEAQ (reference sequence). CDR3 amino acids: CASSLGGGEAFF. The CDR3 DNA is TGTGCCAGCAGCTTGGGGGGAGGTGAAGCTTTCTTT.

J is TRBJ2-2 and V is TRBV5-1; D remains ambiguous. The V end lost 2 bases, the J end lost 9 bases, and 5 bases lay between the germline ends. Germline V gene sequence: CDR1 SGHRS, CDR2 YFSETQ. This CDR3 contains 11 residues. Written as DNA, the CDR3 is TGCGCCAGCAGCTTACAGCGGGAGCTGTTTTTT. Translating gives CASSLQRELFF.

The genes are TRBV6-1 and TRBJ1-6; D remains ambiguous. Trimming removed 4 bases from V and 8 bases from J, with 9 bases in between. Looked up from germline, CDR1 is MNHNS and CDR2 is SASEGT. The CDR3 spans 13 residues. CDR3 loop: CASSGQPDSPLHF. The CDR3 region has the DNA TGTGCCAGCAGTGGCCAGCCAGATTCACCCCTCCACTTT.

The rearrangement joins TRBV18 to TRBJ2-1; D gene unclear. CDR1 is KGHSH, CDR2 LQKENI, per germline. The V and J ends lost 3 bases and 0 bases respectively, with 12 bases between them. The CDR3 covers 16 residues. The CDR3 region has the DNA TGTGCCAGCTCACCCTCCTACACCGGCTCCTACAATGAGCAGTTCTTC. Amino acids: CASSPSYTGSYNEQFF.

V and J are TRBV7-9 and TRBJ2-3, with 7 positions matching TRBD2. Trimming cost V 5 bases and J 0 bases; bases outside gene matches: 5. The CDR3 contains 15 residues. Looked up from germline, CDR1 is SEHNR and CDR2 is FQNEAQ (reference sequence). DNA for the CDR3: TGTGCCAGCAGCGCTAAAGCGGGGAGCACAGATACGCAGTATTTT. It specifies CASSAKAGSTDTQYF.

The V gene is TRBV2, the J gene TRBJ2-4; no clear D gene. The CDR3 runs to 14 residues. Germline-derived CDR1 and CDR2 are SNHLY and FYNNEI. Trimming pared 6 bases from V and 0 bases from J, leaving 9 bases between. CDR3 in amino acids: CASSPPLAKNIQYF. In nucleotides, the CDR3 is TGTGCCAGCAGCCCCCCGCTAGCCAAAAACATTCAGTACTTC.

The chain joins TRBV2 to TRBJ2-5; D remains unclear. Trimming took off 2 bases at V and 5 bases at J, with 9 bases between the two ends. This CDR3 has 13 amino acids. Per the germline V gene, CDR1 is SNHLY and CDR2 is FYNNEI. This CDR3 reads CASSERFAETQYF. For the CDR3, the DNA is TGTGCCAGCAGTGAAAGGTTTGCTGAGACCCAGTACTTC.

The chain uses TRBV30 and TRBJ1-4; D is possibly TRBD1 (5 bases). The germline gives CDR1 GTSNPN, CDR2 SVGIG (reference sequence). With 2 bases removed from V and 4 bases from J, the gap between germline ends came to 14 bases. This CDR3 comprises 15 residues. CDR3 in amino acids: CAWSSPGPFNEKLFF. CDR3 sequence (DNA): TGTGCCTGGAGTTCTCCGGGACCTTTTAATGAAAAACTGTTTTTT.

The sample holds a few counts of this clone. At one end, the junction sequence differs from germline, possibly due to a read error. V gene TRBV7-2 combines with J gene TRBJ1-3, with 7 bases matching TRBD1. CDR1 is SGHTA and CDR2 is FQGNSA in the germline V gene. CDR3 length: 16 amino acids. In DNA form, the CDR3 reads TGTGCCAGCAGTTTAGGACAGGCGACCCTCCGGGACACCATATATTTT. This gives the protein CASSLGQATLRDTIYF.

This chain connects TRBV5-6 to TRBJ2-3, with D possibly matching TRBD1 (5 bases). Trimming shortened V by 0 bases and J by 0 bases, and 14 bases separated the two germline ends. The CDR3 is 17 amino acids. Germline V CDR1 and CDR2: SGHDT, YYEEEE. The CDR3 region is CASSLGLGQGSTDTQYF. The DNA of the CDR3 is TGTGCCAGCAGCTTGGGTCTTGGCCAGGGAAGCACAGATACGCAGTATTTT.

The chain links TRBV7-9 to TRBJ2-7, with 8 bases that match TRBD1. V was clipped by 8 bases and J by 3 bases; unmatched bases: 9. In germline, CDR1 is SEHNR, CDR2 FQNEAQ (reference sequence). The CDR3 has 14 amino acids. This CDR3 reads CASSTGGFSYEQYF. The CDR3 nucleotides are TGTGCCAGCTCTACAGGGGGGTTTAGCTACGAGCAGTACTTC.

The gene calls are TRBV5-6 and TRBJ1-1; D not certain. CDR3 size: 11 residues. Deletions cut 1 base from V and 8 bases from J, with 6 bases between. Germline assignment: CDR1 SGHDT and CDR2 YYEEEE. The CDR3 spells CASSLMGEAFF. The CDR3 nucleotides read TGTGCCAGCAGCTTGATGGGAGAAGCTTTCTTT.

The rearrangement links TRBV30 to TRBJ1-3; 9 positions agree with TRBD1. The junction had 7 bases not matched to a gene; V was cut back by 4 bases and J by 3 bases. Germline CDR1 GTSNPN, CDR2 SVGIG (reference sequence). The CDR3 is made up of 15 amino acids. The CDR3 DNA follows: TGTGCCTGGAAAGGACAGGGGATCGGTGGAAACACCATATATTTT. This sequence encodes CAWKGQGIGGNTIYF. Full variable domain (remainder filled in from reference TRBV30 and TRBJ1-3): SQTIHQWPATLVQPVGSPLSLECTVEGTSNPNLYWYRQAAGRGLQLLFYSVGIGQISSEVPQNLSASRPQDRQFILSSKKLLLSDSGFYLCAWKGQGIGGNTIYFGEGSWLTVV.

This clone was seen just once. The V call is TRBV29-1, the J call TRBJ1-5, with TRBD1 matching over 9 bases. The CDR3 is made up of 12 amino acids. Germline V CDR1 and CDR2: SQVTM, ANQGSEA. Trimming cost V 6 bases and J 6 bases; bases outside gene matches: 3. Here the CDR3 reads CSVGQGLQPQHF. CDR3 DNA: TGCAGCGTGGGACAGGGACTTCAGCCCCAGCATTTT.

V usage is TRBV5-1 and J usage is TRBJ1-1, with 8 bases lining up with TRBD1. The CDR3 contains 13 residues. The J segment lost 5 bases and the V segment lost 5 bases, leaving 5 bases of the junction unmatched. The germline V gene has CDR1 SGHRS and CDR2 YFSETQ. The CDR3 region is CASSVQGGTEAFF. The CDR3 nucleotides are TGCGCCAGCAGTGTACAGGGGGGGACTGAAGCTTTCTTT.

The chain couples TRBV6-6 to TRBJ1-1, with D unclear. The V gene lost 5 bases and the J gene lost 0 bases, with 10 bases spanning the gap. CDR1 MNHNY and CDR2 SVGAGI come from the germline V gene (reference sequence). The CDR3 runs 14 residues. CDR3: CASSGTSMNTEAFF. DNA of the CDR3: TGTGCCAGCAGTGGAACCAGTATGAACACTGAAGCTTTCTTT.

This clone has more than one count but fewer than ten. The chain uses TRBV4-1 and TRBJ2-5; tentatively, D is TRBD2 (5 bases). This CDR3 spans 17 amino acids. Trimming took off 0 bases at V and 3 bases at J, with 17 bases between the two ends. The germline V gene has CDR1 MGHRA and CDR2 YSYEKL. This CDR3 reads CASSQDQQLDFKETQYF. The DNA of the CDR3 is TGCGCCAGCAGCCAAGATCAGCAACTGGACTTTAAAGAGACCCAGTACTTC.

The rearrangement joins TRBV29-1 to TRBJ1-1; 9 bases are shared with TRBD1. The germline V gene encodes CDR1 SQVTM and CDR2 ANQGSEA. CDR3 length: 11 amino acids. Trimming took 7 bases from V and 7 from J; bases not matched to a gene: 4. The CDR3 is CSGGQGGEAFF. CDR3 DNA sequence: TGCAGCGGGGGACAGGGTGGTGAAGCTTTCTTT.

This clone was seen a few times. The chain recombines TRBV29-1 with TRBJ2-5; 8 bases map to TRBD1. Germline V CDR1 and CDR2: SQVTM, ANQGSEA. The CDR3 covers 15 residues. The V and J ends lost 2 bases and 7 bases, in that order; junction bases with no gene match: 12. CDR3: CSVEKTGQALGTQYF. CDR3 DNA: TGCAGCGTTGAAAAGACGGGACAGGCTTTGGGGACCCAGTACTTC. Full variable domain (outside the CDR3, taken from reference TRBV29-1 and TRBJ2-5): SAVISQKPSRDICQRGTSLTIQCQVDSQVTMMFWYRQQPGQSLTLIATANQGSEATYESGFVIDKFPISRPNLTFSTLTVSNMSPEDSSIYLCSVEKTGQALGTQYFGPGTRLLVL.

There are a few counts of this clone. The rearrangement uses TRBV29-1 and TRBJ2-1; 15 bases map to TRBD2. Germline-derived CDR1 and CDR2 are SQVTM and ANQGSEA. With V trimmed by 8 bases and J by 15 bases, 5 bases remained unmatched. This CDR3 comprises 11 residues. CDR3 sequence: CSWTSGGALFF. CDR3 nucleotides: TGCAGCTGGACTAGCGGGGGGGCCTTGTTCTTC.

The chain carries TRBV5-1 and TRBJ1-1; 7 bases are shared with TRBD1. The CDR3 covers 15 residues. V was clipped by 4 bases and J by 2 bases; unmatched bases: 8. CDR1 is SGHRS, CDR2 YFSETQ, per germline. CDR3 loop: CASSPRQGLNTEAFF. The CDR3 nucleotides are TGCGCCAGCAGCCCGCGACAGGGACTAAACACTGAAGCTTTCTTT.

This chain links TRBV6-5 with TRBJ1-5, with no clear D. The CDR3 length is 13 residues. V was clipped by 4 bases and J by 5 bases, with 9 bases between them. Germline V lookup: CDR1 MNHEY, CDR2 SVGAGI. CDR3 residues: CASSSKPDQPQHF. The CDR3 coding sequence is TGTGCCAGCAGTTCCAAGCCGGATCAGCCCCAGCATTTT.